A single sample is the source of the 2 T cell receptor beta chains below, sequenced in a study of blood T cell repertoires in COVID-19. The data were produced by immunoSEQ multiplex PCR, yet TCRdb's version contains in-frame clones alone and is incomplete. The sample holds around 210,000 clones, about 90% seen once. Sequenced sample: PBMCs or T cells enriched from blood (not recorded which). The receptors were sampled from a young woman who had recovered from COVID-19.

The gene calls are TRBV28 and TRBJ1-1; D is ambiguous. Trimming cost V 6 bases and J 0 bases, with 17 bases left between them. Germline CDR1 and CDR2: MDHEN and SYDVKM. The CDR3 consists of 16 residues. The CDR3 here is CASRFAAGRLNTEAFF. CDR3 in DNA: TGTGCCAGCAGGTTCGCCGCCGGGAGGCTGAACACTGAAGCTTTCTTT.

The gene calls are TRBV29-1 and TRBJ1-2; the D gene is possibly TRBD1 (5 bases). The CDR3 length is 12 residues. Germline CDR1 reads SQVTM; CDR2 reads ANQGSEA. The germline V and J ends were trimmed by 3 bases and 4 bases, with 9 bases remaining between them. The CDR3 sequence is CSVEHGGYGYTF. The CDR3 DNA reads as TGCAGCGTTGAGCACGGGGGCTATGGCTACACCTTC.